This TCR beta chain was recovered during a study of CD8+ T cells in alopecia areata. V was pared by 2 bases and J by 5 bases, with 12 bases between. CDR3 length equals 13 residues. Germline V gives CDR1 SQVTM, CDR2 ANQGSEA. RNA, once extracted, was reverse transcribed into cDNA for use as the sequencing template. Data came from immunoSEQ multiplex PCR; TCRdb stores just in-frame clones and leaves some out. The sample lists roughly 250,000 clones, less than 80% occurring once. With respect to this clone: Its target is unknown.

The study, taken as a whole, reports: Affected lesional scalp, above all in alopecia totalis/universalis, was more clonal than normal scalp.

The chain has TRBV29-1 and TRBJ1-2; tentatively, D is TRBD1 (6 bases). The origin of this receptor is a human donor with alopecia areata. Specimen: CD4+ T cells sorted from blood, collected at week 0. CDR3 DNA: TGCAGCGTTGAATCAGGGGTTAGGTATGGCTACACCTTC. Translated, it gives CSVESGVRYGYTF.